Listed below are T cell receptor beta chains from one sample, sequenced in a study of T cell changes during pregnancy in multiple sclerosis. TCRdb keeps only in-frame clones here, not all; method: immunoSEQ multiplex PCR. The sample carries about 80,000 clones, roughly 93% recorded once. Here the sequenced sample was peripheral blood, taken in the third trimester of pregnancy. The receptor source for this set is a female donor with multiple sclerosis, enrolled in a pregnancy study. Both conserved end residues are part of each CDR3. D genes are given only for firm matches. Clone size appears in some rows only: once, few, many, or a class for an expanded clone.

V gene	D gene	J gene	clone size	CDR3 protein	CDR3 DNA
TRBV29-1	NA	TRBJ2-1	NA	CSVEKGGASYNEQFF	TGCAGCGTTGAAAAGGGGGGGGCCTCCTACAATGAGCAGTTCTTC
TRBV18	NA	TRBJ1-1	NA	CASSPLQAFNTEAFF	TGTGCCAGCTCACCACTCCAGGCGTTCAACACTGAAGCTTTCTTT
TRBV18	NA	TRBJ2-2	NA	CASSSATGKTGGELFF	TGTGCCAGCTCATCGGCGACAGGAAAGACCGGCGGGGAGCTGTTTTTT
TRBV14	NA	TRBJ1-1	NA	CASSQVGGTEAFF	TGTGCCAGCAGCCAAGTCGGGGGTACTGAAGCTTTCTTT
TRBV2	TRBD1	TRBJ1-5	NA	CASSGDRVDQPQHF	TGTGCCAGCAGTGGGGACAGGGTAGATCAGCCCCAGCATTTT
TRBV7-2	NA	TRBJ2-1	NA	CASSLSGVVRNEQFF	TGTGCCAGCAGCTTATCAGGGGTTGTTAGGAATGAGCAGTTCTTC
TRBV19	TRBD1	TRBJ2-7	NA	CASRGWDRHYEQYF	TGTGCCAGTCGGGGGTGGGACAGGCATTACGAGCAGTACTTC
TRBV27	TRBD2	TRBJ2-5	once	CASGTTSGTQYF	TGTGCCAGCGGGACTACCAGCGGGACCCAGTACTTC
TRBV2	NA	TRBJ2-3	NA	CASSDRRGGTDTQYF	TGTGCCAGCAGTGATAGGAGGGGTGGCACAGATACGCAGTATTTT
TRBV6-1	TRBD1	TRBJ1-6	NA	CAVSGGFNSPLHF	TGTGCCGTTTCAGGGGGGTTTAATTCACCCCTCCACTTT
TRBV4-1	NA	TRBJ1-1	NA	CASSQEPGVRGLNTEAFF	TGCGCCAGCAGCCAAGAACCCGGAGTCAGGGGTCTGAACACTGAAGCTTTCTTT
TRBV6-1	NA	TRBJ2-7	NA	CAIHRGKRNEQYF	TGTGCCATTCACCGGGGAAAACGGAACGAGCAGTACTTC
TRBV18	NA	TRBJ1-6	NA	CASSPTPVQAYNSPLHF	TGTGCCAGCTCACCAACGCCAGTACAGGCCTATAATTCACCCCTCCACTTT
TRBV4-1	NA	TRBJ2-3	NA	CASSQDLPPSVPTGTQYF	TGCGCCAGCAGCCAAGATCTGCCTCCTAGCGTCCCAACGGGTACGCAGTATTTT
TRBV13	NA	TRBJ1-6	NA	CASSLGVGSPLHF	TGTGCCAGCAGCTTAGGAGTGGGCTCACCCCTCCACTTT
TRBV4-1	TRBD1	TRBJ2-2	NA	CASSHQPGQGIPGELFF	TGCGCCAGCAGCCACCAACCGGGACAGGGGATCCCCGGGGAGCTGTTTTTT
TRBV5-4	NA	TRBJ1-1	NA	CASSLGQGWNTEAFF	TGTGCCAGCAGCTTGGGGCAGGGATGGAACACTGAAGCTTTCTTT
TRBV5-6	NA	TRBJ2-3	NA	CASRTGDTQYF	TGTGCCAGCCGAACCGGAGATACGCAGTATTTT
TRBV7-9	NA	TRBJ2-3	NA	CASSYGQTGTDTQYF	TGTGCCAGCAGCTACGGACAGACGGGCACAGATACGCAGTATTTT
TRBV19	TRBD1	TRBJ2-7	NA	CATWDSQYHEQYF	TGTGCCACCTGGGACAGCCAGTACCACGAGCAGTACTTC
TRBV30	NA	TRBJ1-2	NA	CACPTGPGYTF	TGTGCCTGTCCTACAGGGCCTGGCTACACCTTC
TRBV5-5	TRBD1	TRBJ1-1	NA	CASSWTGGNTEAFF	TGTGCCAGCAGCTGGACAGGGGGGAACACTGAAGCTTTCTTT
TRBV5-5	TRBD1	TRBJ1-5	NA	CASSLGVDRGRGNQPQHF	TGTGCCAGCAGCTTAGGAGTCGACAGGGGGAGAGGCAATCAGCCCCAGCATTTT
TRBV9	TRBD2	TRBJ2-3	NA	CASSVVASGGNTQYF	TGTGCCAGCAGCGTAGTGGCTAGCGGGGGAAATACGCAGTATTTT
TRBV11-2	NA	TRBJ1-1	NA	CASSLAAGVNTEAFF	TGTGCCAGCAGCTTAGCTGCGGGAGTGAACACTGAAGCTTTCTTT
TRBV5-6	NA	TRBJ2-1	NA	CASSSSLEQFF	TGTGCCAGCAGCTCTTCCCTTGAGCAGTTCTTC
TRBV7-6	NA	TRBJ2-1	once	CASSLEFGIEQFF	TGTGCCAGCAGCTTAGAATTCGGGATTGAGCAGTTCTTC
TRBV10-1	NA	TRBJ1-1	few	CASSESTGGTEAFF	TGCGCCAGCAGTGAGTCAACGGGTGGCACTGAAGCTTTCTTT
TRBV9	NA	TRBJ2-1	few	CASSVQGNEQFF	TGTGCCAGCAGCGTACAGGGGAATGAGCAGTTCTTC
TRBV19	TRBD1	TRBJ2-6	once	CASSLRQGLLISGANVLTF	TGTGCCAGTAGTCTAAGACAGGGGCTATTGATCTCTGGGGCCAACGTCCTGACTTTC
TRBV5-4	TRBD1	TRBJ1-2	NA	CASSIRDRVGYTF	TGTGCCAGCAGCATCCGGGACAGGGTCGGCTACACCTTC
TRBV29-1	NA	TRBJ2-3	NA	CSTRVATDTQYF	TGCAGCACCCGGGTTGCCACAGATACGCAGTATTTT
TRBV9	TRBD1	TRBJ1-4	NA	CASSGTTGGAHNEKLFF	TGTGCCAGCAGCGGCACGACAGGGGGCGCGCATAATGAAAAACTGTTTTTT
TRBV4-1	TRBD1	TRBJ1-1	NA	CASSPLGQGGTEAFF	TGCGCCAGCAGCCCCTTGGGACAGGGAGGCACTGAAGCTTTCTTT
TRBV5-1	NA	TRBJ1-2	NA	CASSLAGNGDGYTF	TGCGCCAGCAGCTTGGCGGGGAATGGAGATGGCTACACCTTC
TRBV9	NA	TRBJ1-2	NA	CASSVGSDRLNYGYTF	TGTGCCAGCAGCGTCGGTTCTGACAGGTTGAACTATGGCTACACCTTC
TRBV27	NA	TRBJ1-1	NA	CASQGGNTEAFF	TGTGCCAGCCAGGGCGGGAACACTGAAGCTTTCTTT
TRBV5-1	NA	TRBJ1-2	NA	CASSSREGLYGYTF	TGCGCCAGCAGCTCACGGGAGGGACTCTATGGCTACACCTTC
TRBV7-9	TRBD2	TRBJ2-3	NA	CASSVAGGRTDTQYF	TGTGCCAGCAGCGTAGCGGGGGGTCGGACAGATACGCAGTATTTT
TRBV6-4	NA	TRBJ1-5	NA	CASSPVGRTNQPQHF	TGTGCCAGCAGTCCCGTGGGGCGGACCAATCAGCCCCAGCATTTT
TRBV10-3	TRBD2	TRBJ2-5	NA	CATSGGAVETQYF	TGTGCCACTAGCGGGGGGGCCGTGGAGACCCAGTACTTC
TRBV15	NA	TRBJ2-5	NA	CATSRDYLETQYF	TGTGCCACCAGCAGGGACTACCTTGAGACCCAGTACTTC
TRBV15	NA	TRBJ2-2	NA	CATSRAPGQNTGELFF	TGTGCCACCAGCAGAGCTCCAGGGCAAAACACCGGGGAGCTGTTTTTT
TRBV7-8	TRBD2	TRBJ2-3	NA	CASSSGGYTDTQYF	TGTGCCAGCAGCTCCGGGGGGTACACAGATACGCAGTATTTT
TRBV10-3	TRBD1	TRBJ2-7	NA	CAIRTEGTGPYEQYF	TGTGCCATCAGGACTGAAGGGACAGGACCTTACGAGCAGTACTTC
TRBV11-2	TRBD1	TRBJ1-4	NA	CASSLGVGTGGEKLFF	TGTGCCAGCAGCTTAGGTGTCGGGACAGGAGGGGAAAAACTGTTTTTT